These T cell receptor beta chains were read from a single sample in a study of CD8 T cells in ankylosing spondylitis. TCRdb re-derived calls from the 5' RACE reads in MiXCR, one entry per CDR3 protein. The data hold about 170,000 distinct CDR3 sequences, with about 16% observed a single time. Sequenced material: blood, either unsorted or a sorted T cell fraction (not recorded which). The receptors stem from a male donor with ankylosing spondylitis or in good health (not recorded which). Both conserved end residues are part of each CDR3. D genes are given only for firm matches. The size field is filled for only some rows; it gives once, few, many or a size class.

v_call,clone_size,d_call,j_call,cdr3_nt,cdr3_aa
TRBV7-3,few,TRBD2,TRBJ2-1,TGTGCCAGCAGCTTACGTGGGACTAGCGGGCCCTACAATGAGCAGTTCTTC,CASSLRGTSGPYNEQFF
TRBV11-2,-,TRBD1,TRBJ1-1,TGTGCCAGCAGCTTAGGACAGGGTAACTCTGAAGCTTTCTTT,CASSLGQGNSEAFF
TRBV29-1,few,-,TRBJ2-7,TGCAGCGTTACGACGGCGTACGAGCAGTACTTC,CSVTTAYEQYF
TRBV20-1,many,-,TRBJ2-1,TGCAGTGCTAGAGGGACCGCGAATGAGCAGTTCTTC,CSARGTANEQFF
TRBV12-3/TRBV12-4,many,-,TRBJ2-3,TGTGCCAGCGGGCTCGGGACTCACTCAGATACGCAGTATTTT,CASGLGTHSDTQYF
TRBV18,-,-,TRBJ2-2,TGTGCCAGCTCACCGCAGGGGACCGGGGAGCTGTTTTTT,CASSPQGTGELFF
TRBV28,many,TRBD1,TRBJ2-1,TGTGCCAGCAGTGCCGAGACAGGGAGCTCCTACAATGAGCAGTTCTTC,CASSAETGSSYNEQFF
TRBV25-1,many,-,TRBJ2-3,TGTGCCAGCAGTGAATCACGGGGAGCAGATACGCAGTATTTT,CASSESRGADTQYF
TRBV4-1,many,-,TRBJ2-7,TGCGCCAGCAGCCAAGGGGTAAAGGCCACTTCCTACGAGCAGTACTTC,CASSQGVKATSYEQYF
TRBV6-6,many,-,TRBJ2-7,TGTGCCACCCATGCGGGTGTCCACGAGCAGTACTTC,CATHAGVHEQYF
TRBV7-8,many,TRBD2,TRBJ2-2,TGTGCCAGCAGCTTAGAATATGGCGGGAGGGGGGAGCTGTTTTTT,CASSLEYGGRGELFF
TRBV29-1,many,-,TRBJ2-1,TGCAGCGTTGGACGATACAATGAGCAGTTCTTC,CSVGRYNEQFF
TRBV6-4,many,-,TRBJ2-1,TGTGCCAGCAGACCGCTGACGGTCTACAATGAGCAGTTCTTC,CASRPLTVYNEQFF
TRBV20-1,many,-,TRBJ1-4,TGCAGTGCTAGAGTGGCAGGGCTTAATGAAAAACTGTTTTTT,CSARVAGLNEKLFF
TRBV27,many,-,TRBJ2-1,TGTGCCAGCGGGTATGAGCAGTTCTTC,CASGYEQFF
TRBV7-6,few,-,TRBJ2-2,TGTGCCAGCAGCTTAGCTAGACCCGGGGAGCTGTTTTTT,CASSLARPGELFF
TRBV5-1,many,-,TRBJ2-1,TGCGCCAGCAGCTCTAGGGCCCCCGGCCGGTTCTTC,CASSSRAPGRFF
TRBV3-1,-,-,TRBJ2-3,TGTGCCAGCAGCCAAGGACGGATGGCAGATACGCAGTATTTT,CASSQGRMADTQYF
TRBV29-1,many,TRBD2,TRBJ2-7,TGCAGCGTTGAAGGCACTAGCGGGTACCCAAGCTCCTACGAGCAGTACTTC,CSVEGTSGYPSSYEQYF
TRBV19,few,TRBD1,TRBJ1-1,TGTGCCAGTAGTACGCGGACAGGGTGGACTGAAGCTTTCTTT,CASSTRTGWTEAFF
TRBV20-1,-,-,TRBJ2-3,TGCAGTGCTAGAGATGGGAACCGCGATACGCAGTATTTT,CSARDGNRDTQYF
TRBV29-1,many,TRBD1,TRBJ2-5,TGCAGCGGGGGGCCGGGACAGGGGGCCGGAGAGACCCAGTACTTC,CSGGPGQGAGETQYF
TRBV5-1,many,-,TRBJ2-2,TGCGCCAGCAGCTTGGCCGGGTACACGAACACCGGGGAGCTGTTTTTT,CASSLAGYTNTGELFF
TRBV5-4,few,-,TRBJ1-2,TGTGCCAGCAACCCCGCCCAGTCGGCGGGGTATGGCTACACCTTC,CASNPAQSAGYGYTF
TRBV6-1,-,TRBD1,TRBJ2-1,TGTGCCAGCGGTGCCACAGGGGACCTAGTCCCCTACAATGAGCAGTTCTTC,CASGATGDLVPYNEQFF
TRBV20-1,many,TRBD1,TRBJ2-7,TGCAGTGCTAGATCCGGGGACAGGGGACTCGAGCAGTACTTC,CSARSGDRGLEQYF
TRBV24-1,-,-,TRBJ2-2,TGTGCCGCCAGTGATCAAACAGGGGGCGTCTCTAGCGGGCTGAACACCGGGGAGCTGTTTTTT,CAASDQTGGVSSGLNTGELFF
TRBV6-1,-,-,TRBJ2-6,TGTGCCAGCAGCCCTCTCCGTCCTAGCCTCTCTGGGGCCAACGTCCCGACTTTC,CASSPLRPSLSGANVPTF
TRBV10-2,-,-,TRBJ2-7,TGCGCCAGCAGTGATCAGCGGACCTCCTACGAGCAGTACTTC,CASSDQRTSYEQYF
TRBV24-1,many,-,TRBJ2-2,TGTGCCACCAGTGATTTGTCGCACACAAGGAACACCGGGGAGCTGTTTTTT,CATSDLSHTRNTGELFF
TRBV5-1,few,TRBD1,TRBJ1-1,TGCGCCAGCAGCTTACAACAGGGGGAGAACACTGAAGCTTTCTTT,CASSLQQGENTEAFF
TRBV12-3/TRBV12-4,-,-,TRBJ1-2,TGTGCCAGCAGTTTTGGGGGCCCTTCGGGCTACACCTTC,CASSFGGPSGYTF
TRBV11-2,many,-,TRBJ2-2,TGTGCCAGCAGCTTGAGAGGATTGTCGAACACCGGGGAGCTGTTTTTT,CASSLRGLSNTGELFF
TRBV19,few,TRBD1,TRBJ2-2,TGTGCCAGTAGTACGTTGACAGGGCGGAACACCGGGGAGCTGTTTTTT,CASSTLTGRNTGELFF
TRBV5-1,-,-,TRBJ1-1,TGCGCCAGCAGCATGGGGGGGGCCATGAACACTGAAGCTTTCTTT,CASSMGGAMNTEAFF
TRBV18,few,-,TRBJ1-1,TGTGCCAGCTCACGAAGAACAGGGAGCACTGAAGCTTTCTTT,CASSRRTGSTEAFF